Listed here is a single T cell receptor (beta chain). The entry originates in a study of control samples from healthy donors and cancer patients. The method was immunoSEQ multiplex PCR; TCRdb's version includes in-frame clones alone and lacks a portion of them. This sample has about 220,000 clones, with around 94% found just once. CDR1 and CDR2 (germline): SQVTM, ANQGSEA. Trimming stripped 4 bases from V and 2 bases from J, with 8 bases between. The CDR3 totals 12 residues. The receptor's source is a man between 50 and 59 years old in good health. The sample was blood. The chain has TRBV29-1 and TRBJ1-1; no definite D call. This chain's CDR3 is CSVVPVNTEAFF. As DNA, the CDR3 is TGCAGCGTTGTTCCGGTTAACACTGAAGCTTTCTTT. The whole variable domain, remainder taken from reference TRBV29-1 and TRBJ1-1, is SAVISQKPSRDICQRGTSLTIQCQVDSQVTMMFWYRQQPGQSLTLIATANQGSEATYESGFVIDKFPISRPNLTFSTLTVSNMSPEDSSIYLCSVVPVNTEAFFGQGTRLTVV.